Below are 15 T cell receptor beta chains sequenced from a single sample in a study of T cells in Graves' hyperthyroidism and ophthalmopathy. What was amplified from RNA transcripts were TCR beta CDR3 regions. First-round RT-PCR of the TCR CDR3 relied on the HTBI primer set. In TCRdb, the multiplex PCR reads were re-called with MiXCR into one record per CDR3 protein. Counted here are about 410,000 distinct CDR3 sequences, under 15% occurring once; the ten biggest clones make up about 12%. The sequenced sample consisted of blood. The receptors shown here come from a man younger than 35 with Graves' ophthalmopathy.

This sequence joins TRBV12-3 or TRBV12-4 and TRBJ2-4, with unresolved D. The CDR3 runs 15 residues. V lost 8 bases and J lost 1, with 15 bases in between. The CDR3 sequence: CASSTAPRAKNIQYF. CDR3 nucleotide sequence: TGTGCCAGCTCAACGGCCCCGAGGGCCAAAAACATTCAGTACTTC.

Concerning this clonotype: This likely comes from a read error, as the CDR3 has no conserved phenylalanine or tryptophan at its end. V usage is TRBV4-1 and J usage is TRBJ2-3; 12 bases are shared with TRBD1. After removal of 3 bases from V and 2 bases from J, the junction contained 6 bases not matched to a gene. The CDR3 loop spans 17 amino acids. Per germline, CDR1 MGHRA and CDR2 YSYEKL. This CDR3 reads CASSHPGTGGLTDTQYL. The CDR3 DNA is TGCGCCAGCAGCCACCCTGGGACAGGGGGCCTCACAGATACGCAGTATCTT.

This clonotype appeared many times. CDR3 in DNA: TGTGCCTGGACAGGTTCCCCGATTTGGGGCTACACCTTC. Translation gives CAWTGSPIWGYTF. The J gene is TRBJ1-2, the V gene TRBV30; D remains unclear. V lost 4 bases to trimming and J lost 8 bases, with 17 bases between them. CDR3 length: 13 residues. The germline CDR1 and CDR2 sequences are GTSNPN and SVGIG (reference sequence).

The DNA of the CDR3 is TGCGCCAGCAGCTTCCAAACAGGGTCTGATGGCTACACCTTC. The encoded protein is CASSFQTGSDGYTF. The gene calls are TRBV5-1 and TRBJ1-2, with a weak D call TRBD1 (6 bases). Germline assignment: CDR1 SGHRS and CDR2 YFSETQ. The CDR3 is 14 residues long. Trimming cost V 2 bases and J 6 bases, with 14 bases left between them.

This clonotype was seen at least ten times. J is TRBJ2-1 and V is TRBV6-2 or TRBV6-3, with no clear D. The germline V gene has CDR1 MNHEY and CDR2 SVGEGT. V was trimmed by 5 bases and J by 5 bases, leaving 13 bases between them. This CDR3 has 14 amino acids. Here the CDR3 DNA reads TGTGCCAGCAGTCCACGGTGGCAGAACAATGAGCAGTTCTTC. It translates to CASSPRWQNNEQFF.

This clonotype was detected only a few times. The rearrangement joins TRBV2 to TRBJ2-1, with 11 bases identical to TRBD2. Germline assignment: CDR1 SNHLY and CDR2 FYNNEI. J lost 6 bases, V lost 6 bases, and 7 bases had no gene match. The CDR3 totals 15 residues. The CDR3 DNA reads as TGTGCCAGCAGCACAACTAGCGGGAGCCCCAATGAGCAGTTCTTC. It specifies CASSTTSGSPNEQFF.

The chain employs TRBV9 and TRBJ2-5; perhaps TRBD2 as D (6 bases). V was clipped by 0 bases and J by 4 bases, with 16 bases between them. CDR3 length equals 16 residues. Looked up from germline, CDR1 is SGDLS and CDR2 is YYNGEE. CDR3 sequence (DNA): TGTGCCAGCAGCGTAGCCGGGGGACGAGGGAGAGAGACCCAGTACTTC. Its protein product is CASSVAGGRGRETQYF.

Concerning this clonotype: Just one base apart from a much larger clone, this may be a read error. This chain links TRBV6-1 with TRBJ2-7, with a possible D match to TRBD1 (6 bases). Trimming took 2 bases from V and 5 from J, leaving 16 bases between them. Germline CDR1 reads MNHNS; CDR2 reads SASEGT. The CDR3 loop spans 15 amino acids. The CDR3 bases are TGTGCCAGCAGTGAAAGGTCGGGACACCTACACGAGCAGTACTTC. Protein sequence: CASSERSGHLHEQYF.

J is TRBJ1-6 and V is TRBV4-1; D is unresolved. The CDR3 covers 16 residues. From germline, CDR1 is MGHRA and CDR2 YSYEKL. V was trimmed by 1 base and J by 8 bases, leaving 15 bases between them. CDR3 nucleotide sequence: TGCGCCAGCAGCCAAGTCGGGGAAACTATTTATTCACCCCTCCACTTT. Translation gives CASSQVGETIYSPLHF.

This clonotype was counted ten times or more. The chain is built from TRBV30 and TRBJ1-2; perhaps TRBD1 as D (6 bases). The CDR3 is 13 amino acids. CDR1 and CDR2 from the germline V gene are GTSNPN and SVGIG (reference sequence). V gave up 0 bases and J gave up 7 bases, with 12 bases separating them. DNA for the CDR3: TGTGCCTGGAGTGTAGTGGGGGCCGGTGGCTACACCTTC. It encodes CAWSVVGAGGYTF.

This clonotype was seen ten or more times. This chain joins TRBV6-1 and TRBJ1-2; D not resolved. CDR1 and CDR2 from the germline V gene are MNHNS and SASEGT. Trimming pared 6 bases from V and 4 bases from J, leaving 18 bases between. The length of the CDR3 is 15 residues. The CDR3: CASSRPIELGYGYTF. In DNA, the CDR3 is TGTGCCAGCAGCCGACCAATCGAGCTTGGCTATGGCTACACCTTC.

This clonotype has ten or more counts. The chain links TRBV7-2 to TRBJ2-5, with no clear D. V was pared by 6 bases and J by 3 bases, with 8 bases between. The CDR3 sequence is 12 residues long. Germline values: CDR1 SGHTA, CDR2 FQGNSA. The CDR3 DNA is TGTGCCAGCAGTCCAGTGGAAGAGACCCAGTACTTC. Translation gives CASSPVEETQYF.

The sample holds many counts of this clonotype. This chain's CDR3 is CASIRGGLANEQFF. DNA of the CDR3: TGTGCCAGCATTAGGGGGGGACTAGCAAATGAGCAGTTCTTC. The rearrangement links TRBV2 to TRBJ2-1; 9 positions agree with TRBD2. Germline V gene lookup returns CDR1 SNHLY and CDR2 FYNNEI. The trim removed 7 bases at V and 7 bases at J, leaving 8 bases unmatched. The CDR3 runs 14 residues.

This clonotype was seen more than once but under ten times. The CDR3 loop is CSARVTGFETQYF. The CDR3 coding sequence is TGCAGTGCTAGAGTAACAGGGTTCGAGACCCAGTACTTC. This chain links TRBV20-1 with TRBJ2-5; possibly TRBD1 for D (6 bases). V gave up 1 base and J gave up 5 bases, with 11 bases separating them. Germline values: CDR1 DFQATT, CDR2 SNEGSKA (reference sequence). This CDR3 spans 13 amino acids.

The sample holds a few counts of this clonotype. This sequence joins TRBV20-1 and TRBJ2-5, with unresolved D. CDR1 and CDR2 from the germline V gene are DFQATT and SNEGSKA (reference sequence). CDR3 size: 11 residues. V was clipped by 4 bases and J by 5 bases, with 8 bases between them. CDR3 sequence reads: CSANPLETQYF. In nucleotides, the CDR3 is TGCAGTGCTAACCCTCTGGAGACCCAGTACTTC.